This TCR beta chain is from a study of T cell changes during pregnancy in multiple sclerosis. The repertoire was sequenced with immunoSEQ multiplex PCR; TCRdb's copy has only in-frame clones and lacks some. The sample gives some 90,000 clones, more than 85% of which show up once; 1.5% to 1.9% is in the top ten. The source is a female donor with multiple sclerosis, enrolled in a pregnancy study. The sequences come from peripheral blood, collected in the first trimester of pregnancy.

CDR3 in DNA: TGTGCCAGCAGTGAAGTCGGGGGATACACCTTC. The encoded protein is CASSEVGGYTF. V usage is TRBV6-1 and J usage is TRBJ1-2, with D possibly TRBD1 on 5 matching bases. CDR3 length: 11 residues. Per germline, CDR1 MNHNS and CDR2 SASEGT. Deletions cut 1 base from V and 11 bases from J, with 8 bases between.